This TCR beta chain was sequenced during a study of cytomegalovirus exposure and HLA in healthy donors. Study-wide points: Rarity held for most TCR sequences, but there were some public TCRs that occurred in many donors.

Looked up from germline, CDR1 is MDHEN and CDR2 is SYDVKM. Trimming removed 5 bases at V and 5 bases at J, with 15 bases between. The CDR3 extends over 15 amino acids. A single count supports this clone. As yet, its antigen is unknown. An approximately 130-subject validation cohort, separate from the approximately 700-subject first cohort, supplied the donors. Libraries were prepared by immunoSEQ multiplex PCR; TCRdb keeps only in-frame clonotypes and omits some of them. The table shows around 250,000 clones, with 90% occurring only once. The sequencing input was PBMCs. This TCR derives from a woman under 30 in good health and CMV-seronegative. The rearrangement uses TRBV28 and TRBJ1-4; D unclear. In DNA, the CDR3 is TGTGCCAGCAGTCCGGAGGCGGGGAAAAATGAAAAACTGTTTTTT. Amino acids: CASSPEAGKNEKLFF.